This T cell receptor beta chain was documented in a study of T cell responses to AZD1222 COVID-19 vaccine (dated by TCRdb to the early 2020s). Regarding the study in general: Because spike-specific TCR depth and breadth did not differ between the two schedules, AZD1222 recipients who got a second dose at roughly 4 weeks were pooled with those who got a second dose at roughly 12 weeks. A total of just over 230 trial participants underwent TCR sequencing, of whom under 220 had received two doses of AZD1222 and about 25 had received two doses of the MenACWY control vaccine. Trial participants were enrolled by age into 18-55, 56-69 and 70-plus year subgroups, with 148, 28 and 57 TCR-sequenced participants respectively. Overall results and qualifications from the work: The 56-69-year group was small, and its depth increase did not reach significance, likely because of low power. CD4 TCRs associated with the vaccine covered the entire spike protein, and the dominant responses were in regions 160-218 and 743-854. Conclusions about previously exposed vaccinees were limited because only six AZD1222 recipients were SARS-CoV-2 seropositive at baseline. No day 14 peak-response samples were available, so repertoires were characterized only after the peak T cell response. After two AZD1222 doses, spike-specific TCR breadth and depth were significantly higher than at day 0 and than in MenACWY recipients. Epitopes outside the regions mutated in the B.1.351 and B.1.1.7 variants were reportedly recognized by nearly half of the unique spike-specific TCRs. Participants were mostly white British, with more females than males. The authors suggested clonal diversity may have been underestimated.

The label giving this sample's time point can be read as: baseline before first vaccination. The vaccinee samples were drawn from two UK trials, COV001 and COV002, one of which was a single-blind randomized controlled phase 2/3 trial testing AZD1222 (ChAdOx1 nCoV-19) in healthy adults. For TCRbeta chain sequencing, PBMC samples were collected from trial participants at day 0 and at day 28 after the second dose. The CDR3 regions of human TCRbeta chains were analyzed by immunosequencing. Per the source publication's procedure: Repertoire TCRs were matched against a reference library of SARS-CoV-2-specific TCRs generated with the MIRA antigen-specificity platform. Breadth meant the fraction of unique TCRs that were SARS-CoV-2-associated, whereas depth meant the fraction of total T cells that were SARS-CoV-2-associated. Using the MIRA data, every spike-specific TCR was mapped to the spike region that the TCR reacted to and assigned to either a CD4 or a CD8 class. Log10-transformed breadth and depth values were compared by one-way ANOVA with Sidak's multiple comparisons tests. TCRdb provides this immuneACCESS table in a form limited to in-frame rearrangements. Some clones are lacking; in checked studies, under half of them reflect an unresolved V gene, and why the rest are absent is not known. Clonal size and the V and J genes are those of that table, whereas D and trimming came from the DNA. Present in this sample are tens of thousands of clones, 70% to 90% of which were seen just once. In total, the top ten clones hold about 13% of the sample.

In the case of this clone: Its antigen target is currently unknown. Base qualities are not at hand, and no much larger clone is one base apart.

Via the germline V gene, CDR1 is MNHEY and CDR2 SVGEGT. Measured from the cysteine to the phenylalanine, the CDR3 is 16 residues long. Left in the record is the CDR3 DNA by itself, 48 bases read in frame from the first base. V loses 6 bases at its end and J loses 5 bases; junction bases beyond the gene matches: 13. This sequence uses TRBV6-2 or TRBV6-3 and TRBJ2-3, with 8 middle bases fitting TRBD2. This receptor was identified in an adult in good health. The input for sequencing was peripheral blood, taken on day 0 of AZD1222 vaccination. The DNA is TGTGCCAGCAGCAGGTCTGTCGGGGGGGCCCTAGATACGCAGTATTTT. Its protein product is CASSRSVGGALDTQYF.